One sample yielded the 28 T cell receptor beta chains listed below, sequenced in a study of blood T cell repertoires in COVID-19. Libraries were prepared by immunoSEQ multiplex PCR; TCRdb keeps only in-frame clonotypes and omits some of them. The sample has about 280,000 clones; about 85% are singletons. Sequenced input: PBMCs or T cells enriched from blood (not recorded which). The receptors originated from a woman in her forties or fifties who had recovered from COVID-19.

The J gene is TRBJ2-1, the V gene TRBV19; no clear D. Germline V gene sequence: CDR1 LNHDA, CDR2 SQIVND (reference sequence). The CDR3 runs to 14 residues. The V end lost 1 base, the J end lost 1 base, and 5 bases lay between the germline ends. The DNA for the CDR3 is TGTGCCAGTAGTATAGCGGTTTCCTACAATGAGCAGTTCTTC. Protein product: CASSIAVSYNEQFF.

The table lists this clone with a few counts. V gene TRBV27 combines with J gene TRBJ2-3; TRBD2 matches at 11 bases. Germline trimming cut 3 bases from V and 3 bases from J; bases unmatched to any gene: 2. The CDR3 spans 15 residues. The germline V gene encodes CDR1 MNHEY and CDR2 SMNVEV (reference sequence). The CDR3 loop reads CASSFGTSGTDTQYF. The CDR3 DNA reads TGTGCCAGCAGTTTCGGGACTAGCGGAACAGATACGCAGTATTTT.

This clone was counted a few times. This chain uses TRBV19 with TRBJ1-5; no definite D call. CDR1 and CDR2 (germline): LNHDA, SQIVND (reference sequence). With 4 bases removed from V and 0 bases from J, the gap between germline ends came to 10 bases. The CDR3 is 15 amino acids. In DNA form, the CDR3 reads TGTGCCAGTAGTAAGGGAGGTTCTAGCAATCAGCCCCAGCATTTT. Translation gives CASSKGGSSNQPQHF. Full variable domain (outside the CDR3, taken from reference TRBV19 and TRBJ1-5): DGGITQSPKYLFRKEGQNVTLSCEQNLNHDAMYWYRQDPGQGLRLIYYSQIVNDFQKGDIAEGYSVSREKKESFPLTVTSAQKNPTAFYLCASSKGGSSNQPQHFGDGTRLSIL.

The J gene is TRBJ2-1, the V gene TRBV24-1, with TRBD1 matching 8 bases. CDR3 length equals 14 residues. The germline CDR1 and CDR2 sequences are KGHDR and SFDVKD. V gave up 7 bases and J gave up 6 bases; unmatched junction bases: 7. Here the CDR3 DNA reads TGTGCCACCAGGAAGACAGGGGTGGTCAATGAGCAGTTCTTC. Protein sequence: CATRKTGVVNEQFF.

The genes are TRBV3-1 (or the pseudogene TRBV3-2) and TRBJ2-6; 12 nucleotides align to TRBD2. CDR3 length equals 16 residues. V was clipped by 7 bases and J by 3 bases; unmatched bases: 4. Germline-derived CDR1 and CDR2 are LGHDT and YNNKEL (reference sequence). The chain's CDR3 is CASTSGGAYGANVLTF. CDR3 DNA sequence: TGTGCCAGCACTAGCGGGGGGGCCTATGGGGCCAACGTCCTGACTTTC.

This clone was seen only once. The chain couples TRBV28 to TRBJ2-7; a weak D match, TRBD1 (5 bases). This CDR3 is built from 15 residues. Trimming took 5 bases from V and 0 from J, leaving 14 bases between them. CDR1 is MDHEN and CDR2 is SYDVKM in the germline V gene. The CDR3 sequence is CASSETGFLSYEQYF. In DNA, the CDR3 is TGTGCCAGCAGTGAAACAGGTTTCCTCTCCTACGAGCAGTACTTC.

This clone has a single count. J is TRBJ1-1 and V is TRBV12-3 or TRBV12-4; D is ambiguous. This CDR3 is 11 amino acids long. Trimming removed 0 bases from V and 10 bases from J, with 6 bases in between. CDR3 nucleotide sequence: TGTGCCAGCAGTTTAGCGAACAGAGCTTTCTTT. It encodes CASSLANRAFF.

This chain connects TRBV19 to TRBJ1-4; the D is unclear. CDR3 size: 13 residues. The V end lost 2 bases, the J end lost 7 bases, and 8 bases lay between the germline ends. In germline, CDR1 is LNHDA, CDR2 SQIVND (reference sequence). DNA for the CDR3: TGTGCCAGTAGTATAATATCGTCTGAAAAACTGTTTTTT. Translated: CASSIISSEKLFF.

The CDR3 loop is CASSFSGETQYF. The CDR3 nucleotides are TGTGCCAGCAGCTTTAGTGGAGAGACCCAGTACTTC. The gene calls are TRBV11-2 and TRBJ2-5; no definite D call. The ends were cut back, 3 bases at V and 4 bases at J, with 6 bases in the middle. CDR1 is SGHAT, CDR2 FQNNGV, per germline. This CDR3 is 12 amino acids long.

J is TRBJ2-2 and V is TRBV11-1; 8 bases map to TRBD1. V trimming: 4 bases; J trimming: 6 bases; junction bases outside the gene matches: 4. CDR1 is SGHAT, CDR2 FQDESV, per germline (reference sequence). This CDR3 contains 14 residues. CDR3 residues: CASSSTGEPGELFF. DNA for the CDR3: TGTGCCAGCAGCTCGACAGGGGAACCCGGGGAGCTGTTTTTT.

V usage is TRBV5-6 and J usage is TRBJ1-4; weak D call: TRBD1 (6 bases). V dropped 4 bases and J dropped 10 bases, with 23 bases sitting between them. Germline CDR1 and CDR2: SGHDT and YYEEEE. There are 16 residues in the CDR3. As DNA, the CDR3 is TGTGCCAGCAGCCTTCGACAGGTCGGGACCCGCAGAAAACTGTTTTTT. This translates into CASSLRQVGTRRKLFF.

The chain employs TRBV4-3 and TRBJ1-2; D is perhaps TRBD1 (5 bases). There are 15 residues in the CDR3. Germline CDR1 and CDR2: LGHNA and YSLEER. V lost 0 bases and J lost 2, with 10 bases in between. CDR3 loop: CASSQEGAGNYGYTF. The CDR3 bases are TGCGCCAGCAGCCAAGAAGGAGCAGGGAACTATGGCTACACCTTC.

This clone is a singleton in its sample. The V gene is TRBV6-1, the J gene TRBJ1-2, with D possibly being TRBD1 (5 bases). The germline gives CDR1 MNHNS, CDR2 SASEGT. V dropped 1 base and J dropped 7 bases, with 10 bases sitting between them. This CDR3 has 13 residues. CDR3 in DNA: TGTGCCAGCAGTGAAGGGGGCCTATCTGGCTACACCTTC. This gives the protein CASSEGGLSGYTF.

In its sample, this clone was seen a few times. The chain has TRBV5-5 and TRBJ1-4, with a possible D match to TRBD1 (5 bases). This CDR3 contains 17 residues. The V gene lost 0 bases and the J gene lost 1 base, with 13 bases spanning the gap. Germline CDR1 and CDR2: SGHKS and YYEKEE (reference sequence). This chain's CDR3 is CASSLAAWRGTNEKLFF. The CDR3 bases are TGTGCCAGCAGCTTGGCGGCTTGGAGGGGAACTAATGAAAAACTGTTTTTT.

This rearrangement joins TRBV27 to TRBJ2-5, with a tentative D call TRBD2 (5 bases). Germline V lookup: CDR1 MNHEY, CDR2 SMNVEV (reference sequence). The V and J ends lost 7 bases and 5 bases respectively, with 29 bases between them. The CDR3 sequence is 18 residues long. The CDR3: CASKKSGGRKSLFETQYF. The CDR3 bases are TGTGCCAGCAAGAAGTCTGGCGGGCGGAAGTCCTTATTTGAGACCCAGTACTTC.

J is TRBJ1-5 and V is TRBV27, with 9 bases that match TRBD1. Germline CDR1 is MNHEY and CDR2 is SMNVEV (reference sequence). After removal of 5 bases from V and 2 bases from J, the junction contained 7 bases not matched to a gene. The CDR3 sequence is 16 residues long. CDR3 sequence (DNA): TGTGCCAGCAGTCGGACAGGGGCGATTGGCAATCAGCCCCAGCATTTT. As protein: CASSRTGAIGNQPQHF.

The chain joins TRBV27 to TRBJ2-7; weak D call: TRBD2 (7 bases). The V gene's germline CDR1 is MNHEY and CDR2 SMNVEV (reference sequence). The CDR3 is 14 residues long. Trimming left V 8 bases short and J 3 bases short, with 17 bases between. CDR3 in amino acids: CASGGGGSLYEQYF. CDR3 DNA: TGTGCCAGCGGAGGGGGGGGGAGTCTCTACGAGCAGTACTTC.

The chain links TRBV19 to TRBJ2-2, with 7 positions matching TRBD1. The germline gives CDR1 LNHDA, CDR2 SQIVND (reference sequence). The CDR3 is 16 residues long. V shed 3 bases, J shed 7 bases, and the junction held 11 bases outside the gene matches. Written as DNA, the CDR3 is TGTGCCAGTAGTATCAACCCGACAGGGTTGAACGGGGAGCTGTTTTTT. This codes for CASSINPTGLNGELFF.

J is TRBJ2-1 and V is TRBV7-9; D perhaps matches TRBD1 (6 bases). V dropped 2 bases and J dropped 1 base, with 12 bases sitting between them. Germline CDR1 SEHNR, CDR2 FQNEAQ (reference sequence). The CDR3 loop spans 16 amino acids. The CDR3 reads CASSLTTGWSYNEQFF. Here the CDR3 DNA reads TGTGCCAGCAGCTTAACCACAGGGTGGTCCTACAATGAGCAGTTCTTC.

The V and J genes are TRBV20-1 and TRBJ2-7; no clear D gene. The germline CDR1 and CDR2 sequences are DFQATT and SNEGSKA (reference sequence). V gave up 3 bases and J gave up 4 bases, with 10 bases separating them. This CDR3 has 12 amino acids. CDR3 DNA: TGCAGTGCTAGTCCGCTGACATACGAGCAGTACTTC. Its translation: CSASPLTYEQYF.

The chain links TRBV5-1 to TRBJ2-7; D possibly corresponds to TRBD1 (5 bases). Germline V gene sequence: CDR1 SGHRS, CDR2 YFSETQ. Deletions cut 6 bases from V and 7 bases from J, with 26 bases between. This CDR3 spans 16 amino acids. In DNA form, the CDR3 reads TGCGCCAGCACCACATATTTCAAGGGGAATCGACTGGAGCAGTACTTC. Its protein product is CASTTYFKGNRLEQYF.

The rearrangement links TRBV6-2 or TRBV6-3 to TRBJ1-1; TRBD1 is a possible D gene (6 bases). CDR1 MNHEY and CDR2 SVGEGT come from the germline V gene. The CDR3 has 13 residues. V was clipped by 2 bases and J by 3 bases, with 7 bases between them. CDR3 DNA: TGTGCCAGCAGTTACAACAGGGACACTGAAGCTTTCTTT. As protein: CASSYNRDTEAFF.

The sample holds one count of this clone. The gene calls are TRBV18 and TRBJ1-5; weak D call: TRBD1 (5 bases). CDR1 is KGHSH and CDR2 is LQKENI in the germline V gene. Deletions cut 3 bases from V and 3 bases from J, with 12 bases between. The CDR3 runs to 15 residues. CDR3 coding DNA: TGTGCCAGCTCACCGTCCAGGGCCAACAATCAGCCCCAGCATTTT. It specifies CASSPSRANNQPQHF.

This chain uses TRBV11-3 with TRBJ2-2; 9 bases line up with TRBD1. This CDR3 has 15 amino acids. The germline V gene has CDR1 SGHNT and CDR2 YENEEA. J was trimmed by 1 base and V by 4 bases; bases with no gene match: 1. The CDR3 protein is CASSWGQGNTGELFF. The CDR3 nucleotides are TGTGCCAGCAGCTGGGGACAGGGGAACACCGGGGAGCTGTTTTTT.

Notes on this clone: Other DNA sequences in this sample translate to the same CDR3. This rearrangement joins TRBV5-1 to TRBJ2-3, with TRBD2 identical over 8 bases. Germline loops: CDR1 SGHRS, CDR2 YFSETQ. This CDR3 has 16 residues. With 4 bases clipped from V and 0 bases from J, the junction kept 7 bases outside the gene matches. Here the CDR3 reads CASSPGGGTSTDTQYF. For the CDR3, the DNA is TGCGCCAGCAGCCCCGGGGGGGGGACGAGCACAGATACGCAGTATTTT.

The chain links TRBV7-8 to TRBJ1-5, with D perhaps TRBD1 (5 bases). The CDR3 has 17 residues. The V and J ends lost 1 base and 6 bases respectively, with 19 bases between them. Per germline, CDR1 SGHVS and CDR2 FQNEAQ. The CDR3 loop is CASSLVAGTMGGQPQHF. The CDR3 region has the DNA TGTGCCAGCAGCTTAGTTGCCGGGACTATGGGCGGTCAGCCCCAGCATTTT.

This sequence joins TRBV6-2 or TRBV6-3 and TRBJ2-7; the D is unclear. This CDR3 region has 16 residues. Trimming took 3 bases from V and 2 from J, leaving 17 bases between them. CDR1 is MNHEY, CDR2 SVGEGT, per germline. DNA for the CDR3: TGTGCCAGCAGTTATTCCCTTGACTCCCCGGCCTACGAGCAGTACTTC. Its protein is CASSYSLDSPAYEQYF.

The chain employs TRBV19 and TRBJ1-1, with a tentative D call TRBD1 (6 bases). Germline CDR1 LNHDA, CDR2 SQIVND (reference sequence). CDR3 length: 15 amino acids. Trimming removed 6 bases from V and 0 bases from J, with 14 bases in between. The CDR3: CASRVQGRVNTEAFF. The DNA for the CDR3 is TGTGCCAGTAGGGTTCAGGGGCGAGTGAACACTGAAGCTTTCTTT.